This T cell receptor (beta chain) was sequenced in a study of response to subunit inactivated influenza vaccine. TCRdb re-analysed the RT-PCR reads in MiXCR, keeping a single row per CDR3 protein. Of approximately 520,000 distinct CDR3 sequences listed, approximately 16% are singletons. Study findings and constraints: The authors suggested that every seasonal influenza vaccination recruits few new T cells.

Comment on this clonotype: The antigen remains undetermined.

The CDR3 extends over 15 amino acids. Losses at the gene ends were 6 bases for V and 7 bases for J; bases not matched to a gene: 10. Germline CDR1 reads WSHSY; CDR2 reads SAAADI. The genes are TRBV10-2 and TRBJ2-1, with 9 bases that match TRBD2. The source was CD4+ T cells sorted from PBMCs, collected approximately 25 months after vaccination. The receptor was isolated from a man between 50 and 69 years old who received an inactivated influenza vaccine. The CDR3 DNA is TGCGCCAGCAGGGCTGTAGCGGGGGACTGGAATGAGCAGTTCTTC. As protein: CASRAVAGDWNEQFF.